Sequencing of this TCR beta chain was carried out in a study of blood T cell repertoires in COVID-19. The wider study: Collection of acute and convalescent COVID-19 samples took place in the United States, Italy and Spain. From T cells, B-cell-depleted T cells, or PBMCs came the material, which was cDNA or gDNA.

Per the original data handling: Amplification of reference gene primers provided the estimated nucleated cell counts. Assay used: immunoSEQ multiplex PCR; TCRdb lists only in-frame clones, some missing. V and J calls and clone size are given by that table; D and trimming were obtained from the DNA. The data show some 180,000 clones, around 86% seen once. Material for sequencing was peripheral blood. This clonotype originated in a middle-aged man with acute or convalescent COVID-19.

CDR3 in amino acids: CASGRGHSGNTIYF. CDR3 nucleotides: TGTGCCAGCGGGCGTGGCCACTCCGGAAACACCATATATTTT. The chain carries TRBV6-5 and TRBJ1-3; D gene ambiguous. The germline V gene encodes CDR1 MNHEY and CDR2 SVGAGI. The CDR3 spans 14 residues. V lost 8 bases and J lost 4, with 15 bases in between.